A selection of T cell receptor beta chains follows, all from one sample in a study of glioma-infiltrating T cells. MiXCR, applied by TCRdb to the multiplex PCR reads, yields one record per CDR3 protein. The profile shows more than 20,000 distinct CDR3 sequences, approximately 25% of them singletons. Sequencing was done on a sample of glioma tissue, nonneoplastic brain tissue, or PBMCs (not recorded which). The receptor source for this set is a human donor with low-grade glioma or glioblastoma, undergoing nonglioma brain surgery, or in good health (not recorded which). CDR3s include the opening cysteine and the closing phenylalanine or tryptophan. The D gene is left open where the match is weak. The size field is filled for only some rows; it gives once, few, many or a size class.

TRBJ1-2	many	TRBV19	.	CASSAQLGGGYTF	TGTGCCAGTAGTGCCCAGCTCGGGGGTGGCTACACCTTC
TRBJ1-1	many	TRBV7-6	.	CASSLGSTGTTEAFF	TGTGCCAGCAGCCTTGGGTCCACAGGGACCACTGAAGCTTTCTTT
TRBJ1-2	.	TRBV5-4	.	CASRLATAGYTF	TGTGCCAGCAGATTGGCCACGGCAGGCTACACCTTC
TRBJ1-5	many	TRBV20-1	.	CSARDATTASNQPQHF	TGCAGTGCTAGAGACGCCACTACAGCTAGCAATCAGCCCCAGCATTTT
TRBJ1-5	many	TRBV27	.	CASSPRGEQPQHF	TGTGCCAGCAGCCCAAGGGGGGAGCAGCCCCAGCATTTT
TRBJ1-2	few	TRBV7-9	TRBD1	CASSPRQGLGYTF	TGTGCCAGCAGCCCACGACAGGGGTTGGGCTACACCTTC
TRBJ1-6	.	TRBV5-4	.	CASSRSVGELSPLHF	TGTGCCAGCAGCCGATCAGTGGGTGAGTTATCACCCCTCCACTTT
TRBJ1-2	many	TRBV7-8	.	CASSLVERKYGYTF	TGTGCCAGCAGCTTAGTAGAGAGAAAGTATGGCTACACCTTC
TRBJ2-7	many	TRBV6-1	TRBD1	CASRAGGTSSYEQYF	TGTGCCAGCAGAGCAGGGGGCACGAGCTCCTACGAGCAGTACTTC
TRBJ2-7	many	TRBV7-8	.	CATSPGGAYEQYF	TGTGCCACCTCCCCCGGGGGTGCCTACGAGCAGTACTTC
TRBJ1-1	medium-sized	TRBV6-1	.	CASSIQQLTEAFF	TGTGCCAGCAGTATACAACAGCTCACTGAAGCTTTCTTT
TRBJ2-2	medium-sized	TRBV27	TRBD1	CASSRDSTGELFF	TGTGCCAGCAGTCGGGACAGCACCGGGGAGCTGTTTTTT
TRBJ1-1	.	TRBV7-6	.	CASSPPLQLNTEAFF	TGTGCCAGCAGCCCGCCTCTACAGCTGAACACTGAAGCTTTCTTT
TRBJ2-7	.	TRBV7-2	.	CASSLKDSSYEQYF	TGTGCCAGCAGCTTAAAGGACAGCTCCTACGAGCAGTACTTC
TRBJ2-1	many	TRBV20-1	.	CSASFAKSSYNEQFF	TGCAGTGCTAGTTTTGCGAAAAGCTCCTACAATGAGCAGTTCTTC
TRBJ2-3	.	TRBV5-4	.	CAILDRLSDTQYF	TGTGCCATCTTGGACAGATTATCCGATACGCAGTATTTT
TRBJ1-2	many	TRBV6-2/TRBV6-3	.	CASSYRSDNYGYTF	TGTGCCAGCAGTTACAGGTCGGACAACTATGGCTACACCTTC
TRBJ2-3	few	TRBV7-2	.	CASSPRGGRTDTQYF	TGTGCCAGCAGCCCCCGAGGGGGGAGGACAGATACGCAGTATTTT
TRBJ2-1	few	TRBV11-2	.	CASSTLRSFNEQFF	TGTGCCAGCAGCACCCTAAGGAGTTTTAATGAGCAGTTCTTC
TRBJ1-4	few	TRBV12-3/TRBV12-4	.	CASSSRDPTEAKLFF	TGTGCCAGCAGTTCTAGGGACCCAACTGAGGCAAAACTGTTTTTT
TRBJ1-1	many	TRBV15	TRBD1	CATSDRGSTEAFF	TGTGCCACTTCCGACAGGGGAAGCACTGAAGCTTTCTTT
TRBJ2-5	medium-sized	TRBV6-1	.	CASTGTAVGTQYF	TGTGCCAGCACCGGGACGGCGGTGGGGACCCAGTACTTC
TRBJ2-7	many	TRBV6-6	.	CASSYDAGGREQYF	TGTGCCAGCAGTTACGACGCAGGAGGCCGGGAGCAGTACTTC
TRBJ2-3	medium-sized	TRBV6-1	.	CATAQRDTQYF	TGTGCCACGGCACAGCGGGATACGCAGTATTTT
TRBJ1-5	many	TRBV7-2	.	CARRIGPYSNQPQHF	TGTGCCCGCAGAATCGGTCCCTATAGCAATCAGCCCCAGCATTTT
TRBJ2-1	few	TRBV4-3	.	CASSRLTSSLVNEQFF	TGCGCCAGCAGCCGCCTAACTAGCAGCCTAGTCAATGAGCAGTTCTTC
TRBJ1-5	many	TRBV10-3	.	CAISLDATGNQPQHF	TGTGCCATCAGTTTAGACGCAACCGGCAATCAGCCCCAGCATTTT
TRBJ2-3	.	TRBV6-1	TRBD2	CASSGLAGGPDTRYF	TGTGCCAGCAGTGGACTAGCGGGGGGGCCAGATACGCGGTATTTT